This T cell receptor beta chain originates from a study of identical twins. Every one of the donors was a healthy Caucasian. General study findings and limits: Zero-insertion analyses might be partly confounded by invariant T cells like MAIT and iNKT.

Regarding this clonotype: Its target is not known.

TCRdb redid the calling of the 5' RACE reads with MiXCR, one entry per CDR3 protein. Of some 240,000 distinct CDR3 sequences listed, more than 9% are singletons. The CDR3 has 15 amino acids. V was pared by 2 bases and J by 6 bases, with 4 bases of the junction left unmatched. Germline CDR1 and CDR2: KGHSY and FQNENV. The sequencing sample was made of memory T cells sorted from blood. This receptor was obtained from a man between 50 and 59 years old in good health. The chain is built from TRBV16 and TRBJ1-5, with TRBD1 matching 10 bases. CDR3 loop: CASSQGTGVGQPQHF. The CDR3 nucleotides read TGTGCCAGCAGCCAAGGGACAGGGGTAGGTCAGCCCCAGCATTTT. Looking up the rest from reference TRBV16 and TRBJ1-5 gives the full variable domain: GEEVAQTPKHLVRGEGQKAKLYCAPIKGHSYVFWYQQVLKNEFKFLISFQNENVFDETGMPKERFSAKCLPNSPCSLEIQATKLEDSAVYFCASSQGTGVGQPQHFGDGTRLSIL.